This T cell receptor (beta chain) was sequenced for a study of cytomegalovirus exposure and HLA in healthy donors. Looking at the study overall: Later analysis reported that the 95 to 150 validation repertoires shared the platform of the 650 to 700 first-cohort repertoires. The study's findings and limits: TCR beta chains numbering under 200 were designated cytomegalovirus-associated. According to a subsequent analysis, TCR clusters identified in the first cohort showed a tendency to co-occur across the 100 to 150 validation repertoires.

A note on this clone: Its antigen remains unidentified.

Measured with immunoSEQ multiplex PCR; TCRdb has only the in-frame clones, and not every one. The table lists around 94,000 clones, 85% to 95% of them singletons, with around 0.85% in the top ten. V was trimmed by 6 bases and J by 2 bases, leaving 7 bases between them. Germline V CDR1 and CDR2: LNHDA, SQIVND (reference sequence). The CDR3 runs to 13 residues. The donors were in the roughly 130-subject validation cohort, distinct from the roughly 600-subject first cohort. Sample: PBMCs. The chain employs TRBV19 and TRBJ1-4, with D unresolved. The TCR comes from a woman between 18 and 29 years old in good health and CMV-seronegative. DNA of the CDR3: TGTGCCAGTAGACAGCTTACTAATGAAAAACTGTTTTTT. This gives the protein CASRQLTNEKLFF.